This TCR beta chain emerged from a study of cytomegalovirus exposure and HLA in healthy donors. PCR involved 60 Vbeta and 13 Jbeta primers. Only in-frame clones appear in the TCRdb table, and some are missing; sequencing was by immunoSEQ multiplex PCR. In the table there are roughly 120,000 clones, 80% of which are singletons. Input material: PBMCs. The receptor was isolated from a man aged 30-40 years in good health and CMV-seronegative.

The CDR3 DNA reads as TGTGCCAGTAGAGAGACTAGTTTTTCCTCCTACGAGCAGTACTTC. Protein: CASRETSFSSYEQYF. The chain employs TRBV19 and TRBJ2-7; a possible D gene is TRBD2 (6 bases). Trimming removed 6 bases at V and 0 bases at J, with 15 bases between. This CDR3 contains 15 residues. CDR1 is LNHDA, CDR2 SQIVND, per germline (reference sequence).